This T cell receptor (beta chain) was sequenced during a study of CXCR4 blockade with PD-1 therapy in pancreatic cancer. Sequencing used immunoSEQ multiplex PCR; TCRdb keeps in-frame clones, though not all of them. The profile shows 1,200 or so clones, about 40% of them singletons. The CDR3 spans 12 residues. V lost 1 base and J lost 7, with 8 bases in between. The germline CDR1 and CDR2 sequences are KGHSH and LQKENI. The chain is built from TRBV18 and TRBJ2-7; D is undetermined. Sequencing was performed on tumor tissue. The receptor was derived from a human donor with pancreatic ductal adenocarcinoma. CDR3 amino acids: CASSPHSREQYF. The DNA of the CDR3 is TGTGCCAGCTCACCACACTCAAGGGAGCAGTACTTC.